Below, 21 T cell receptor beta chains from the same sample are listed, as sequenced in a study of human T cells and chemical hapten exposure (dated by TCRdb to about 2021). Libraries were made using RACE. The run used a NextSeq 500. TCRdb cleaned the public reads at Q25 with fastp, built clones with MiXCR and kept in-frame beta chains. Duplicate CDR3 protein sequences are folded into a single record with the most common DNA and genes. The sample table lists some 180,000 distinct CDR3 sequences, about 25% of them with a count of one. About 2.5% of the sample is in the top ten clones. Taken with the paper, the label for time point translates to: patch test 3, about 24 weeks after DPC sensitization. The treatment or condition label on this specimen signifies: therapeutic diphenylcyclopropenone sensitization with weekly scalp DPC. Sequenced material: whole blood, taken in connection with sensitization to the hapten diphenylcyclopropenone (DPC). The receptors derive from a woman between 40 and 55 years old with alopecia areata. Some clones in this sample may be carry-over from other donors' samples.

CDR3 coding DNA: TGTGCCAGCAGCTTAGGCCCGTCGCAGTACGAGCAGTACTTC. Amino acid sequence: CASSLGPSQYEQYF. V usage is TRBV11-2 and J usage is TRBJ2-7; D ambiguous. CDR3 size: 14 residues. The ends were cut back, 1 base at V and 4 bases at J, with 11 bases in the middle. Germline values: CDR1 SGHAT, CDR2 FQNNGV. Supplemented by reference TRBV11-2 and TRBJ2-7, the full variable domain reads EAGVAQSPRYKIIEKRQSVAFWCNPISGHATLYWYQQILGQGPKLLIQFQNNGVVDDSQLPKDRFSAERLKGVDSTLKIQPAKLEDSAVYLCASSLGPSQYEQYFGPGTRLTVT.

A few counts support this clonotype. The chain uses TRBV20-1 and TRBJ2-5, with 8 bases that match TRBD2. With 6 bases clipped from V and 4 bases from J, the junction kept 4 bases outside the gene matches. The CDR3 runs to 12 residues. Per the germline V gene, CDR1 is DFQATT and CDR2 is SNEGSKA (reference sequence). The CDR3, as DNA: TGCAGTGCGAAGCGGGAGTTAGAGACCCAGTACTTC. Amino acid sequence: CSAKRELETQYF.

The rearrangement joins TRBV29-1 to TRBJ2-3; TRBD1 is a possible D gene (6 bases). The ends were cut back, 7 bases at V and 6 bases at J, with 23 bases in the middle. CDR1 SQVTM and CDR2 ANQGSEA come from the germline V gene. The CDR3 runs 15 residues. As DNA, the CDR3 is TGCAGCGCAGGGACACGCTTATCCCAGGGGGATACGCAGTATTTT. This translates into CSAGTRLSQGDTQYF.

The V and J genes are TRBV7-9 and TRBJ1-6; 9 nucleotides agree with TRBD1. V was pared by 5 bases and J by 9 bases, with 8 bases of the junction left unmatched. CDR3 length: 15 amino acids. CDR1 and CDR2 (germline): SEHNR, FQNEAQ (reference sequence). The CDR3 loop reads CASSPYGQGSSPLHF. The CDR3 DNA reads TGTGCCAGCAGCCCTTACGGACAGGGGAGTTCACCCCTCCACTTT.

The chain combines TRBV4-2 with TRBJ2-7, with 10 bases lining up with TRBD1. V dropped 1 base and J dropped 7; count of bases not matched to a gene: 4. The CDR3 extends over 14 amino acids. From germline, CDR1 is LGHNA and CDR2 YNFKEQ. CDR3 sequence reads: CASSQAGTGAEQYF. CDR3 in DNA: TGTGCCAGCAGCCAAGCCGGGACAGGGGCTGAGCAGTACTTC.

This clonotype appeared a few times. The chain combines TRBV7-2 with TRBJ2-7; D is possibly TRBD1 (6 bases). In germline, CDR1 is SGHTA, CDR2 FQGNSA. The CDR3 is 14 amino acids. The ends were cut back, 2 bases at V and 2 bases at J, with 10 bases in the middle. DNA for the CDR3: TGTGCCAGCAGCTTATTCGAGGGGGCCTACGAGCAGTACTTC. Its translation: CASSLFEGAYEQYF.

This clonotype was counted only a few times. The V and J genes are TRBV27 and TRBJ2-3; D gene uncertain. V was shortened by 5 bases and J by 4 bases, with 10 bases between the two germline ends. CDR3 length: 13 residues. Germline V lookup: CDR1 MNHEY, CDR2 SMNVEV (reference sequence). CDR3 residues: CASSIPGSDTQYF. CDR3 nucleotides: TGTGCCAGCAGTATTCCCGGCTCAGATACGCAGTATTTT.

This clonotype showed up many times. The V call is TRBV7-9, the J call TRBJ2-2; D is ambiguous. CDR1 and CDR2 (germline): SEHNR, FQNEAQ (reference sequence). This CDR3 is built from 13 residues. V lost 2 bases and J 4 bases, leaving 5 bases between the germline ends. CDR3 DNA: TGTGCCAGCAGCTTACAGGTCACCGGGGAGCTGTTTTTT. Protein: CASSLQVTGELFF.

This clonotype was counted at least ten times. The rearrangement joins TRBV29-1 to TRBJ2-1, with 11 bases that match TRBD2. Germline V gives CDR1 SQVTM, CDR2 ANQGSEA. Germline trimming cut 2 bases from V and 7 bases from J; bases unmatched to any gene: 4. The CDR3 spans 14 residues. The CDR3 protein is CSVERLAGGNEQFF. Written as DNA, the CDR3 is TGCAGCGTTGAAAGGCTAGCGGGAGGAAATGAGCAGTTCTTC.

This clonotype was seen more than once but under ten times. The CDR3 here is CASSKARNTIYF. The CDR3 DNA sequence: TGTGCCAGCAGCAAAGCCAGGAACACCATATATTTT. This rearrangement joins TRBV28 to TRBJ1-3; no reliable D call. V lost 6 bases and J 7 bases, leaving 10 bases between the germline ends. The CDR3 contains 12 residues. The germline V gene encodes CDR1 MDHEN and CDR2 SYDVKM.

The genes are TRBV28 and TRBJ2-2, with TRBD1 matching 11 bases. Germline-derived CDR1 and CDR2 are MDHEN and SYDVKM. The V gene end was trimmed by 6 bases and the J gene end by 0 bases; junction bases not matched to a gene: 9. There are 18 residues in the CDR3. The CDR3 region is CASSQMGQGVSNTGELFF. Here the CDR3 DNA reads TGTGCCAGCAGCCAAATGGGACAGGGGGTTTCGAACACCGGGGAGCTGTTTTTT.

The V call is TRBV5-4, the J call TRBJ2-2; D tentatively reads TRBD1 or TRBD2 (6 bases each). Trimming pared 4 bases from V and 5 bases from J, leaving 15 bases between. Germline loops: CDR1 SGHNT, CDR2 YYREEE (reference sequence). The CDR3 spans 15 residues. The CDR3 DNA sequence: TGTGCCAGCAGCCCTGAGGGGGGAAGGACCGGGGAGCTGTTTTTT. This encodes CASSPEGGRTGELFF.

A few counts support this clonotype. The V and J genes are TRBV28 and TRBJ2-7; the match to TRBD2 covers 11 bases. The CDR3 covers 15 residues. V gave up 5 bases and J gave up 4 bases; unmatched junction bases: 7. The germline gives CDR1 MDHEN, CDR2 SYDVKM. The CDR3 DNA reads as TGTGCCAGCAGTCAACCCGGGACTAGCGGTTACGAGCAGTACTTC. Translated: CASSQPGTSGYEQYF.

This chain joins TRBV11-2 and TRBJ2-7; 7 nucleotides match TRBD2. The V gene end was trimmed by 5 bases and the J gene end by 4 bases; junction bases not matched to a gene: 14. The germline gives CDR1 SGHAT, CDR2 FQNNGV. The CDR3 spans 16 residues. The CDR3 DNA follows: TGTGCCAGCAGCCCGGGGGGATCCTTGGTGTTTTACGAGCAGTACTTC. It codes for CASSPGGSLVFYEQYF.

The J gene is TRBJ2-2, the V gene TRBV28; TRBD1 agrees at 9 bases. Germline V gene lookup returns CDR1 MDHEN and CDR2 SYDVKM. J gave up 8 bases and V 4 bases, and 8 bases lay outside the gene matches. The CDR3 totals 15 residues. The CDR3: CASSSPGQGRGELFF. CDR3 sequence (DNA): TGTGCCAGCAGTTCCCCGGGACAGGGCAGGGGGGAGCTGTTTTTT.

This chain joins TRBV18 and TRBJ1-4; D is possibly TRBD1 (5 bases). The CDR3 is 16 amino acids. Germline CDR1 reads KGHSH; CDR2 reads LQKENI. V was cut by 4 bases and J by 3 bases, with 15 bases left in between. This CDR3 reads CASSLAQGGANEKLFF. In DNA, the CDR3 is TGTGCCAGCTCACTGGCTCAGGGTGGAGCTAATGAAAAACTGTTTTTT.

The CDR3 DNA is TGTGCCAGCAGTTTCCGGGAGGGTTACAATGAGCAGTTCTTC. This gives the protein CASSFREGYNEQFF. This chain uses TRBV28 with TRBJ2-1, with 8 bases aligning to TRBD2. With V trimmed by 3 bases and J by 4 bases, 2 bases remained unmatched. This CDR3 contains 14 residues. Germline assignment: CDR1 MDHEN and CDR2 SYDVKM.

A single count supports this clonotype. The chain recombines TRBV7-2 with TRBJ2-1, with D possibly TRBD2 on 6 matching bases. This CDR3 is built from 19 residues. From germline, CDR1 is SGHTA and CDR2 FQGNSA. The V end lost 1 base, the J end lost 0 bases, and 19 bases lay between the germline ends. The CDR3 nucleotides are TGTGCCAGCAGCTTAGGGTGGGGCCGTGGGGGGAGCTCCTACAATGAGCAGTTCTTC. Translated: CASSLGWGRGGSSYNEQFF.

This clonotype was seen a handful of times. The chain couples TRBV29-1 to TRBJ2-2; the D is unclear. This CDR3 is 14 amino acids long. With 7 bases removed from V and 1 base from J, the gap between germline ends came to 13 bases. Germline CDR1 reads SQVTM; CDR2 reads ANQGSEA. The CDR3 coding sequence is TGCAGCGGCCAGACGGATCGGAACACCGGGGAGCTGTTTTTT. Its protein is CSGQTDRNTGELFF.

The chain joins TRBV18 to TRBJ2-1; weak D call: TRBD2 (6 bases). CDR1 is KGHSH, CDR2 LQKENI, per germline. The V and J ends lost 2 bases and 3 bases respectively, with 8 bases between them. The CDR3 has 14 residues. The CDR3 is CASSPIAVYNEQFF. The CDR3 DNA follows: TGTGCCAGCTCACCAATAGCGGTCTACAATGAGCAGTTCTTC. Combining the CDR3 with reference TRBV18 and TRBJ2-1 gives the whole variable domain NAGVMQNPRHLVRRRGQEARLRCSPMKGHSHVYWYRQLPEEGLKFMVYLQKENIIDESGMPKERFSAEFPKEGPSILRIQQVVRGDSAAYFCASSPIAVYNEQFFGPGTRLTVL.

This clonotype was observed a handful of times. The rearrangement links TRBV7-2 to TRBJ2-1, with 8 nucleotides matching TRBD2. The V gene end was trimmed by 1 base and the J gene end by 2 bases; junction bases not matched to a gene: 4. Germline V gene lookup returns CDR1 SGHTA and CDR2 FQGNSA. The length of the CDR3 is 16 residues. CDR3 sequence: CASSLGAAGAYNEQFF. The CDR3 region has the DNA TGTGCCAGCAGCTTAGGGGCAGCGGGGGCCTACAATGAGCAGTTCTTC.